This TCR beta chain is from a study of OX40 agonist ivuxolimab in advanced cancers. Study background: Ivuxolimab is a fully human IgG2 antibody that activates OX40 (CD134). The dose-escalation cohort had hepatocellular carcinoma, melanoma, renal cell or head and neck cancer. Study results and limitations: At 0.1 to 3.0 mg/kg, CD4+ and CD8+ blood T cells expanded clonally by week 6.

The protocol was immunoSEQ multiplex PCR, while the TCRdb copy is restricted to in-frame clones and leaves out a portion. The table has 50,000 to 75,000 clones, around 79% seen once. Points on this clone: The antigen remains unidentified.

The germline V and J ends were trimmed by 3 bases and 1 base, with 10 bases remaining between them. The CDR3 consists of 13 residues. The germline gives CDR1 GTSNPN, CDR2 SVGIG (reference sequence). The TCR was taken from an adult with an advanced solid tumor such as melanoma, head and neck, liver or kidney cancer. The rearrangement uses TRBV30 and TRBJ2-7; possible D gene TRBD2, 5 bases. This material consisted of CD4+ or CD8+ T cells sorted from blood, taken in a trial of the OX40 agonist ivuxolimab. The DNA for the CDR3 is TGTGCCTGGAGACGTGGACTGTCCTACGAGCAGTACTTC. This codes for CAWRRGLSYEQYF.